Sequencing of this T cell receptor (beta chain) was carried out in a study of blood T cell repertoires in COVID-19. TCRdb keeps only in-frame clones here, not all; method: immunoSEQ multiplex PCR. The profile shows around 220,000 clones, 82% of them singletons. CDR3 size: 15 residues. Germline V gene data show CDR1 as MNHEY and CDR2 as SVGEGT. Losses at the gene ends were 5 bases for V and 6 bases for J; bases not matched to a gene: 7. The receptor's source is a woman aged 80 or over with active or convalescent COVID-19. The sample comprised peripheral blood. The V call is TRBV6-2 or TRBV6-3, the J call TRBJ2-5; 12 bases line up with TRBD2. CDR3 coding DNA: TGTGCCAGCAGTCCCGGGACTAGCGGGTTGAAGACCCAGTACTTC. This codes for CASSPGTSGLKTQYF.